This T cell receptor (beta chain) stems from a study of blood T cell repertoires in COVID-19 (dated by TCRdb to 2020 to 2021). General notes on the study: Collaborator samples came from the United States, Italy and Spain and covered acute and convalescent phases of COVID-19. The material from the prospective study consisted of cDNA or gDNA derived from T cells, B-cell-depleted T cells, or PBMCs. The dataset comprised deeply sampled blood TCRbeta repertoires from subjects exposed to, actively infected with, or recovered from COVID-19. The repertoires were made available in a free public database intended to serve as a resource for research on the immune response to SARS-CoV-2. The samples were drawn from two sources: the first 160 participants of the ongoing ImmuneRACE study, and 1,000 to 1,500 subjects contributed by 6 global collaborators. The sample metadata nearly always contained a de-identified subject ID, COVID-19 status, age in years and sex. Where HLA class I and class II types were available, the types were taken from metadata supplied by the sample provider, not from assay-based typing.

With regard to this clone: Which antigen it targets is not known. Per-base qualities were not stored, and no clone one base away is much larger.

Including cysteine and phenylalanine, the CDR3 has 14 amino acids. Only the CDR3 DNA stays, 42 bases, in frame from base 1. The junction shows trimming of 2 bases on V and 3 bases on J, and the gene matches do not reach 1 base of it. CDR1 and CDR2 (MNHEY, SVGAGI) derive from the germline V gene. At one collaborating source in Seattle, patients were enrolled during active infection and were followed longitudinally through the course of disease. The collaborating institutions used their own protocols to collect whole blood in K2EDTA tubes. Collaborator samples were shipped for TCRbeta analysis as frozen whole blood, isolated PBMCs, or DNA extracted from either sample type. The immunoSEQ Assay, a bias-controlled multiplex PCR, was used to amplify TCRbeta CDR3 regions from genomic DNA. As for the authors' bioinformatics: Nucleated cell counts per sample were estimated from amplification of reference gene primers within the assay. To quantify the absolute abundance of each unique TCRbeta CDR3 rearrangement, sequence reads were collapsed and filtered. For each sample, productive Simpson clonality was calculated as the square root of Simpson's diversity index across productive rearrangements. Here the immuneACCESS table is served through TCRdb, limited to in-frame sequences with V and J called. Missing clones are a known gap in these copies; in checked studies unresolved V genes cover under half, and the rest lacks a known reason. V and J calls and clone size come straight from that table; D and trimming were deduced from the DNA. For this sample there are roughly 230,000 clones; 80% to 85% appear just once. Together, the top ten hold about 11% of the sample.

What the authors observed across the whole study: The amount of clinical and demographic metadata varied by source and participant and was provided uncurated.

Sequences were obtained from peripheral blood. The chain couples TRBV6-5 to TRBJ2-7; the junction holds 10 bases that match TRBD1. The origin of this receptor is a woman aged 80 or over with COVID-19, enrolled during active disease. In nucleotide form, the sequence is TGTGCCAGCAGTTACGGGACAGGGGTCTACGAGCAGTACTTC. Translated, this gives CASSYGTGVYEQYF.